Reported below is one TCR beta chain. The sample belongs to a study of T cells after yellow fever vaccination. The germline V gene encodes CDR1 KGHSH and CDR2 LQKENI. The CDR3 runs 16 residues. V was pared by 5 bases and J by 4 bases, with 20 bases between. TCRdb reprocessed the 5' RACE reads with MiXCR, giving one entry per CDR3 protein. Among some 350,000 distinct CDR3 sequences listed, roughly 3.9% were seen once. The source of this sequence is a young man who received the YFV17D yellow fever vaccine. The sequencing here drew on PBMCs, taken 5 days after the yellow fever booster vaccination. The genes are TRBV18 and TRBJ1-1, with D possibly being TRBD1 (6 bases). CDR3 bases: TGTGCCAGCTCATCGAATCTACAGGGCTCTGGCACTGAAGCTTTCTTT. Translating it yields CASSSNLQGSGTEAFF.